Given below is one TCR beta chain in context. Its antigen is undetermined. These data belong to a study of beta chain features in type 1 diabetes. Study-wide points: Shortening that was moderate but significant affected the TCRB CDR3s of Type 1 diabetes patients in all four CD4+ subsets. Relative to healthy donors, patients appeared to have naive, central memory and Treg TCRB repertoires that were more similar.

The investigators reverse transcribed all of the isolated RNA, so they sequenced expressed TCRB transcripts. Profiling relied on immunoSEQ multiplex PCR, and the TCRdb table lists in-frame clones only, not all of them. The sample gives some 140,000 clones, just over 9% of which show up once; 0.6% to 0.85% is in the top ten. The origin of this receptor is a man between 18 and 29 years old in good health. Sequencing was done on a sample of central memory CD4+ T cells from blood.

The CDR3 DNA reads TGTGCCAGCAGCCCCACCTCTTGGCTCGCAACTAATGAAAAACTGTTTTTT. Translating gives CASSPTSWLATNEKLFF. This chain links TRBV7-9 with TRBJ1-4; D ambiguous. The CDR3 is made up of 17 amino acids. CDR1 and CDR2 (germline): SEHNR, FQNEAQ (reference sequence). Deletions cut 5 bases from V and 0 bases from J, with 16 bases between. The full variable domain, rest sourced from reference TRBV7-9 and TRBJ1-4, is DTGVSQNPRHKITKRGQNVTFRCDPISEHNRLYWYRQTLGQGPEFLTYFQNEAQLEKSRLLSDRFSAERPKGSFSTLEIQRTEQGDSAMYLCASSPTSWLATNEKLFFGSGTQLSVL.